This TCR beta chain was recorded in a study of post-analysis software for immune sequencing data. Study-wide background: Patients had relapsing-remitting, secondary progressive or progressive-relapsing multiple sclerosis; some lacked subtype.

Unique molecular identifiers tagged the TCR beta cDNA libraries. TCRdb ran MiXCR on the PCR reads and lists one entry per CDR3 protein. The sample has almost 700,000 distinct CDR3 sequences; approximately 59% are singletons. Findings and limits, study-wide: Patients used about 5 TRBV segments, including TRBV5-6, TRBV5-1 and TRBV20-1, more often than controls. Significantly decreased normalized Chao1 diversity was recorded for multiple sclerosis patients relative to controls. F measure grouped same-batch samples tightly together.

Concerning this clonotype itself: Its antigen is unknown.

This CDR3 spans 13 amino acids. Germline lookup yields CDR1 SQVTM and CDR2 ANQGSEA. The V end lost 6 bases, the J end lost 0 bases, and 11 bases lay between the germline ends. This clonotype was sampled from a girl aged 2-10 years with multiple sclerosis. The sample taken for sequencing was blood. The V call is TRBV29-1, the J call TRBJ1-1, with a possible D match to TRBD1 (5 bases). CDR3 sequence reads: CSVASGLNTEAFF. For the CDR3, the DNA is TGCAGCGTCGCCTCAGGGTTGAACACTGAAGCTTTCTTT.